Described below is a single T cell receptor beta chain sequence and its context. This sample stems from a study of blood T cell repertoires in COVID-19. Study details: COVID-19 samples from acute and convalescent phases originated in the United States, Italy and Spain. T cells, B-cell-depleted T cells, or PBMCs provided the cDNA or gDNA that served as material.

Per the original methods: Amplifying reference gene primers gave estimates of nucleated cell counts. Generated by immunoSEQ multiplex PCR, the TCRdb table keeps only in-frame clones and is missing some. V, J and clone size derive from that table, while D and trimming were established from the DNA sequence. Of some 86,000 clones in the sample, 80% to 95% were seen once. V was pared by 5 bases and J by 0 bases, with 14 bases between. Per germline, CDR1 LNHDA and CDR2 SQIVND (reference sequence). The CDR3 extends over 15 amino acids. This chain joins TRBV19 and TRBJ2-7; tentatively, D is TRBD1 (6 bases). The sequencing input was peripheral blood. The sequence came from a human donor with active COVID-19. The donor label of this sample is uncertain. CDR3 region: CASSDTGMSSYEQYF. CDR3 nucleotides: TGTGCCAGTAGTGATACAGGGATGTCCTCCTACGAGCAGTACTTC.